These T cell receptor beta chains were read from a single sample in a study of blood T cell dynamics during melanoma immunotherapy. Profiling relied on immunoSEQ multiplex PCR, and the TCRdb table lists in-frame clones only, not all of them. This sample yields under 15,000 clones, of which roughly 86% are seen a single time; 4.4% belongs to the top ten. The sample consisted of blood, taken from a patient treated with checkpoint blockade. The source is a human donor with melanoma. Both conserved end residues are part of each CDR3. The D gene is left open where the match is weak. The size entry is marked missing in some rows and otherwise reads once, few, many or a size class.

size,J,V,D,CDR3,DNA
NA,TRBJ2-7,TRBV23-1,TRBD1,CASSLRDRLSYEQYF,TGCGCCAGCAGTCTAAGGGACAGACTCTCCTACGAGCAGTACTTC
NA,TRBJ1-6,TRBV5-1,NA,CASSYDGSNSPLHF,TGCGCCAGCAGTTACGACGGTTCCAATTCACCCCTCCACTTT
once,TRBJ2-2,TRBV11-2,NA,CASRSFTGRTGELFF,TGTGCCAGCAGATCTTTTACGGGCCGTACCGGGGAGCTGTTTTTT
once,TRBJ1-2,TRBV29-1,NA,CSADSQTNYGYTF,TGCAGCGCTGACTCTCAAACAAACTATGGCTACACCTTC
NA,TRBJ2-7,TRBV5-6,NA,CASSFTGLYEQYF,TGTGCCAGCAGCTTCACAGGGCTCTACGAGCAGTACTTC
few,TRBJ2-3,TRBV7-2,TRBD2,CASSPSRGGASDTQYF,TGTGCCAGCAGCCCCTCCCGCGGGGGGGCCTCAGATACGCAGTATTTT
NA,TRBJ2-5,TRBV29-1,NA,CSVEPAGIGRTQYF,TGCAGCGTTGAACCAGCGGGCATCGGACGGACCCAGTACTTC
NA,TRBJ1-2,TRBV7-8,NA,CASSLGWGEDYGYTF,TGTGCCAGCAGCTTAGGGTGGGGGGAGGACTATGGCTACACCTTC
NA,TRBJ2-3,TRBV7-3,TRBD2,CASSLSGTSGTDTQYF,TGTGCCAGCAGCCTATCCGGGACTAGCGGCACAGATACGCAGTATTTT
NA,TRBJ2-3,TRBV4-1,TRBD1,CASSQGGGRGRLGTDTQYF,TGCGCCAGCAGCCAAGGAGGCGGCAGGGGGCGTTTGGGCACAGATACGCAGTATTTT
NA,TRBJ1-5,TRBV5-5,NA,CASSLAGYQPQHF,TGTGCCAGCAGCTTGGCGGGGTATCAGCCCCAGCATTTT
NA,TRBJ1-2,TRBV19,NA,CASSMAREGNYGYTF,TGTGCCAGTAGTATGGCACGGGAAGGGAACTATGGCTACACCTTC
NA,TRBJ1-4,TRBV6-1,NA,CASSEWYEKLFF,TGTGCCAGCAGTGAATGGTATGAAAAACTGTTTTTT
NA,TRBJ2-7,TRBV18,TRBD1,CASSRQGAREQYF,TGTGCCAGCTCCCGGCAGGGGGCTCGCGAGCAGTACTTC
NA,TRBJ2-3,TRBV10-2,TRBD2,CASRLAGGPDTQYF,TGCGCCAGCAGACTAGCGGGAGGTCCAGATACGCAGTATTTT